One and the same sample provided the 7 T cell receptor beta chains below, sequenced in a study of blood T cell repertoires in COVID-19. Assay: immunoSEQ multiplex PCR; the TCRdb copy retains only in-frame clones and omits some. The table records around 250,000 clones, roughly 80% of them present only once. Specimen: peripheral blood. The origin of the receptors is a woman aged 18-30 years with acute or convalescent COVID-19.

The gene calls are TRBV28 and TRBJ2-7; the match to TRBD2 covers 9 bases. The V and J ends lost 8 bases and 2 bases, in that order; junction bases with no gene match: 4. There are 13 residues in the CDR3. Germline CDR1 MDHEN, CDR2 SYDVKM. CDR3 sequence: CASATSGPYEQYF. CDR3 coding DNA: TGTGCCAGCGCGACTAGCGGACCCTACGAGCAGTACTTC.

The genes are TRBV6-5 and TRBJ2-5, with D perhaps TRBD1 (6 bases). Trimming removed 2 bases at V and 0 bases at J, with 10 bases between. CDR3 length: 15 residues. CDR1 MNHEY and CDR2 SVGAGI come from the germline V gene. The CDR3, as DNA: TGTGCCAGCAGTTACCTTGGGGGCTACCAAGAGACCCAGTACTTC. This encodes CASSYLGGYQETQYF.

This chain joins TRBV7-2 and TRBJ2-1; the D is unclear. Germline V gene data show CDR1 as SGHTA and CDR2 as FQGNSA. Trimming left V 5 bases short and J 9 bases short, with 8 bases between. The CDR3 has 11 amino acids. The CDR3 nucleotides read TGTGCCAGCAGCGAGATCGGTGAGCAGTTCTTC. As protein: CASSEIGEQFF.

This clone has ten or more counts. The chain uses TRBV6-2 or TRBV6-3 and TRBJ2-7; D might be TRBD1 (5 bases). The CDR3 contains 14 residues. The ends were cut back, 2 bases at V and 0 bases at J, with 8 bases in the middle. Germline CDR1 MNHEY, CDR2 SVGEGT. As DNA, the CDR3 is TGTGCCAGCAGTTACGATACAGGCTCCTACGAGCAGTACTTC. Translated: CASSYDTGSYEQYF.

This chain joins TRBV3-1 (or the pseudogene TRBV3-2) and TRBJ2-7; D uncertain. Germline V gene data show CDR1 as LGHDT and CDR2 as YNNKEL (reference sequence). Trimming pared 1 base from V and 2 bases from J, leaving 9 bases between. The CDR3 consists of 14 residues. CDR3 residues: CASSQGEITYEQYF. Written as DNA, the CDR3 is TGTGCCAGCAGCCAAGGAGAGATTACCTACGAGCAGTACTTC.

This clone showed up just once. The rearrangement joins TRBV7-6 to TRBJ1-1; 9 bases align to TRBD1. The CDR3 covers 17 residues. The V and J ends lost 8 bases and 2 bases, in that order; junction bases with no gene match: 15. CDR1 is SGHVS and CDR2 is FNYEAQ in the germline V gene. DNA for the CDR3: TGTGCCAGCTCCCAAATAGGACAGGGGACAGACAACACTGAAGCTTTCTTT. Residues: CASSQIGQGTDNTEAFF.

DNA of the CDR3: TGTGCCAGCAGCTTGCAACGGTTCGAAAACATTCAGTACTTC. This translates into CASSLQRFENIQYF. The V call is TRBV5-6, the J call TRBJ2-4; D gene uncertain. This CDR3 comprises 14 residues. Trimming stripped 1 base from V and 5 bases from J, with 10 bases between. Germline values: CDR1 SGHDT, CDR2 YYEEEE.